The 27 T cell receptor beta chains below were found in one sample sequenced in a study of Graves' ophthalmopathy and Graves' hyperthyroidism. The TCR beta CDR3 regions underwent amplification from RNA transcripts. Following a first-round RT-PCR that used HTBI primers, a second-round multiplex PCR was carried out. TCRdb ran MiXCR on the multiplex PCR reads and lists one entry per CDR3 protein. The sample includes roughly 410,000 distinct CDR3 sequences, 15% to 17% seen only once; the top ten take about 7%. Sequences were obtained from peripheral blood. These receptors originate from a woman aged 18-30 years with stable Graves' hyperthyroidism.

This clonotype has ten or more counts. The chain carries TRBV29-1 and TRBJ1-1; D possibly corresponds to TRBD1 (6 bases). Trimming stripped 1 base from V and 6 bases from J, with 9 bases between. Germline V CDR1 and CDR2: SQVTM, ANQGSEA. CDR3 length: 12 amino acids. The CDR3 here is CSVEVGGAEAFF. The CDR3 DNA sequence: TGCAGCGTTGAAGTCGGGGGCGCTGAAGCTTTCTTT. The variable domain in full, completed from reference TRBV29-1 and TRBJ1-1, reads SAVISQKPSRDICQRGTSLTIQCQVDSQVTMMFWYRQQPGQSLTLIATANQGSEATYESGFVIDKFPISRPNLTFSTLTVSNMSPEDSSIYLCSVEVGGAEAFFGQGTRLTVV.

There are many counts of this clonotype. This sequence joins TRBV24-1 and TRBJ2-6, with 7 positions matching TRBD2. V was pared by 1 base and J by 0 bases, with 5 bases of the junction left unmatched. Germline V gene data show CDR1 as KGHDR and CDR2 as SFDVKD. This CDR3 region has 18 residues. The CDR3 here is CATSDFGRGTSGANVLTF. CDR3 in DNA: TGTGCCACCAGTGATTTTGGGCGGGGGACCTCTGGGGCCAACGTCCTGACTTTC.

This clonotype occurred many times. V gene TRBV6-2 or TRBV6-3 combines with J gene TRBJ1-6; 9 nucleotides align to TRBD1. This CDR3 is built from 15 residues. V was pared by 5 bases and J by 10 bases, with 9 bases of the junction left unmatched. CDR1 MNHEY and CDR2 SVGEGT come from the germline V gene. The CDR3 DNA reads TGTGCCAGCAGTACCCGGGACAGGGATGGCTCACCCCTCCACTTT. The encoded protein is CASSTRDRDGSPLHF.

This clonotype was observed many times. The chain joins TRBV12-3 or TRBV12-4 to TRBJ1-2; no firm D call. CDR3 length: 12 residues. Trimming cost V 3 bases and J 7 bases, with 9 bases left between them. CDR3 sequence: CASSLGITGYTF. The CDR3 nucleotides read TGTGCCAGCAGTTTGGGTATAACTGGCTACACCTTC.

This clonotype was observed many times. The J gene is TRBJ2-5, the V gene TRBV2; no clear D. The CDR3 consists of 15 residues. V was pared by 2 bases and J by 0 bases, with 10 bases between. In germline, CDR1 is SNHLY, CDR2 FYNNEI. CDR3 in DNA: TGTGCCAGCAGTGAACGAACGAAGTACCAAGAGACCCAGTACTTC. Its translation: CASSERTKYQETQYF.

For this clonotype: Germline is not matched at one junction end, which may reflect a read error. The chain has TRBV7-2 and TRBJ1-2; TRBD1 matches 7 bases. There are 14 residues in the CDR3. Germline V gene sequence: CDR1 SGHTA, CDR2 FQGNSA. CDR3 nucleotides: TGTGCCAGCAGCCCAGACAGGGCTCAGTATGGCTTCACCTTC. This translates into CASSPDRAQYGFTF.

This clonotype was seen only a few times. The chain couples TRBV19 to TRBJ1-1; D perhaps matches TRBD1 (5 bases). CDR3 size: 14 residues. With 9 bases removed from V and 6 bases from J, the gap between germline ends came to 20 bases. CDR1 and CDR2 from the germline V gene are LNHDA and SQIVND (reference sequence). CDR3 loop: CASRSGGVFAEAFF. The CDR3, as DNA: TGTGCCAGCAGATCGGGAGGGGTTTTCGCTGAAGCTTTCTTT.

This clonotype was found many times. CDR3 bases: TGTGCCAGCAGCTTAGCGAAGGGAAGGGGCCAATCTGGGGCCAACGTCCTGACTTTC. This encodes CASSLAKGRGQSGANVLTF. The V call is TRBV7-2, the J call TRBJ2-6; the D gene is possibly TRBD1 (5 bases). Germline loops: CDR1 SGHTA, CDR2 FQGNSA. Trimming took 0 bases from V and 1 from J, leaving 16 bases between them. This CDR3 region has 19 residues.

This clonotype was seen at least ten times. The J gene is TRBJ2-7, the V gene TRBV6-2 or TRBV6-3, with 9 bases matching TRBD1. The CDR3 totals 15 residues. V lost 0 bases to trimming and J lost 6 bases; unmatched junction nucleotides: 6. Per germline, CDR1 MNHEY and CDR2 SVGEGT. Written as DNA, the CDR3 is TGTGCCAGCAGTTACTCTGGGACAGGGTTGAGCGAGCAGTACTTC. Amino acid sequence: CASSYSGTGLSEQYF.

This clonotype has ten or more counts. This rearrangement joins TRBV24-1 to TRBJ2-2; D perhaps matches TRBD1 (6 bases). The CDR3 is 17 residues long. V lost 3 bases and J lost 0, with 13 bases in between. The germline V gene encodes CDR1 KGHDR and CDR2 SFDVKD. The CDR3 region has the DNA TGTGCCACCAGTGATCCCGGGACACCTTCGAACACCGGGGAGCTGTTTTTT. Its protein is CATSDPGTPSNTGELFF.

This clonotype turned up a few times. This chain uses TRBV9 with TRBJ2-7, with 7 bases matching TRBD1. The CDR3 length is 16 residues. V was clipped by 2 bases and J by 3 bases; unmatched bases: 11. Germline CDR1 SGDLS, CDR2 YYNGEE. The CDR3 loop is CASSVGLGQTSYEQYF. DNA of the CDR3: TGTGCCAGCAGCGTCGGCTTGGGACAGACAAGCTACGAGCAGTACTTC.

This clonotype came up many times. The chain uses TRBV20-1 and TRBJ2-7; 8 nucleotides agree with TRBD2. Germline V lookup: CDR1 DFQATT, CDR2 SNEGSKA (reference sequence). The J segment lost 0 bases and the V segment lost 5 bases, leaving 6 bases of the junction unmatched. CDR3 size: 14 residues. The DNA of the CDR3 is TGCAGTGCTTGGGTCGCGGGGGGCTCCTACGAGCAGTACTTC. Translating gives CSAWVAGGSYEQYF.

This clonotype was picked up many times. This chain joins TRBV10-3 and TRBJ2-7, with D perhaps being TRBD1 or TRBD2 (5 bases each). Germline V gene lookup returns CDR1 ENHRY and CDR2 SYGVKD. V was trimmed by 0 bases and J by 3 bases, leaving 9 bases between them. This CDR3 is built from 14 residues. The CDR3 region is CAISESGRSYEQYF. Written as DNA, the CDR3 is TGTGCCATCAGTGAGTCGGGACGAAGCTACGAGCAGTACTTC.

For this clonotype: A read error may be the cause here, since a much bigger clone is one base away. This chain joins TRBV19 and TRBJ1-5; 9 positions agree with TRBD1. The V segment lost 4 bases and the J segment 1 base; nucleotides outside the gene matches: 17. Germline V gene lookup returns CDR1 LNHDA and CDR2 SQIVND (reference sequence). The CDR3 is 20 residues long. DNA for the CDR3: TGTGCCAGTAGTACCGCTGCGTACTCCGGGACAGGGTTAAGCAATCAGCCCCAGCATTTT. Its protein is CASSTAAYSGTGLSNQPQHF.

At least ten counts were recorded for this clonotype. A single base separates this from a much larger clone, so it may be a read error. This chain links TRBV6-5 with TRBJ1-5; D gene ambiguous. The CDR3 is made up of 15 amino acids. CDR1 MNHEY and CDR2 SVGAGI come from the germline V gene. Between the trimmed V and J ends, which lost 0 bases and 2 bases, there was a span of 8 bases. This chain's CDR3 is CASSYSPAGNQPQHF. The DNA of the CDR3 is TGTGCCAGCAGTTACTCGCCCGCGGGCAATCAGCCCCAGCATTTT.

The chain uses TRBV19 and TRBJ1-2, with D hard to call. Deletions cut 3 bases from V and 4 bases from J, with 15 bases between. The CDR3 totals 15 residues. CDR1 is LNHDA and CDR2 is SQIVND in the germline V gene (reference sequence). For the CDR3, the DNA is TGTGCCAGTAGTATTCCCCGCGGACGGTTCTATGGCTACACCTTC. Residues: CASSIPRGRFYGYTF.

This clonotype has at least ten counts. This sequence joins TRBV6-2 or TRBV6-3 and TRBJ2-5; D remains ambiguous. Trimming stripped 8 bases from V and 5 bases from J, with 18 bases between. The CDR3 totals 14 residues. Germline V gives CDR1 MNHEY, CDR2 SVGEGT. The CDR3 bases are TGTGCCAGCTCCTACATGCTAGTTCCGGAGACCCAGTACTTC. Translating it yields CASSYMLVPETQYF.

This clonotype turned up a few times. This rearrangement joins TRBV18 to TRBJ1-2; a weak D match, TRBD1 (5 bases). CDR3 length: 16 residues. Per germline, CDR1 KGHSH and CDR2 LQKENI. With 2 bases removed from V and 4 bases from J, the gap between germline ends came to 17 bases. CDR3 DNA: TGTGCCAGCTCACCATTGGCGGGATCGGGGACCTATGGCTACACCTTC. Amino acid sequence: CASSPLAGSGTYGYTF.

This chain uses TRBV19 with TRBJ2-7; D is tentatively TRBD1 or TRBD2 (5 bases each). This CDR3 contains 13 residues. The germline V gene has CDR1 LNHDA and CDR2 SQIVND (reference sequence). V lost 6 bases, J lost 3 bases, and 12 bases lay in between. The CDR3 DNA follows: TGTGCCAGTAGAAAAGGGACCTTCTACGAGCAGTACTTC. This codes for CASRKGTFYEQYF.

J is TRBJ1-5 and V is TRBV4-1; D remains unclear. Per germline, CDR1 MGHRA and CDR2 YSYEKL. V lost 3 bases and J lost 5, with 14 bases in between. The CDR3 totals 15 residues. The CDR3 coding sequence is TGCGCCAGCAGCCAGGCCGGGCCCCTGGATCAGCCCCAGCATTTT. This codes for CASSQAGPLDQPQHF.

This clonotype was recorded at least ten times. The CDR3 spells CASSFWKAEATQETQYF. CDR3 DNA sequence: TGTGCCAGCAGTTTCTGGAAGGCAGAGGCCACCCAAGAGACCCAGTACTTC. The rearrangement joins TRBV12-3 or TRBV12-4 to TRBJ2-5; no definite D call. This CDR3 contains 17 residues. Trimming took off 3 bases at V and 1 base at J, with 18 bases between the two ends.

This clonotype came up many times. CDR3 sequence reads: CASSYGLAVYYEQYF. The CDR3 bases are TGTGCCAGCAGCTACGGACTAGCGGTGTACTACGAGCAGTACTTC. The chain uses TRBV12-3 or TRBV12-4 and TRBJ2-7; 10 bases are shared with TRBD2. J gave up 3 bases and V 6 bases, and 8 bases lay outside the gene matches. The CDR3 covers 15 residues.

This clonotype was detected only a few times. The chain joins TRBV6-5 to TRBJ2-7; TRBD1 aligns across 11 bases. The CDR3 spans 15 residues. Germline V gene sequence: CDR1 MNHEY, CDR2 SVGAGI. Germline trimming cut 0 bases from V and 3 bases from J; bases unmatched to any gene: 1. CDR3 amino acids: CASSYSGTGGYEQYF. In nucleotides, the CDR3 is TGTGCCAGCAGTTACTCCGGGACAGGGGGCTACGAGCAGTACTTC.

This clonotype appeared many times. The chain couples TRBV2 to TRBJ2-5, with D unclear. The V gene lost 1 base and the J gene lost 2 bases, with 11 bases spanning the gap. This CDR3 is 15 amino acids long. Germline V CDR1 and CDR2: SNHLY, FYNNEI. The CDR3 region has the DNA TGTGCCAGCAGTGAAGGGGTAGACTCTCAAGAGACCCAGTACTTC. This sequence encodes CASSEGVDSQETQYF.

This clonotype came up many times. The chain carries TRBV7-8 and TRBJ2-5; either TRBD1 or TRBD2 may fit D (5 bases each). Trimming cost V 2 bases and J 5 bases, with 12 bases left between them. In germline, CDR1 is SGHVS, CDR2 FQNEAQ. CDR3 length: 14 residues. The CDR3 sequence is CASSLQTWGETQYF. In DNA, the CDR3 is TGTGCCAGCAGCTTACAGACATGGGGGGAGACCCAGTACTTC. Filled out from reference TRBV7-8 and TRBJ2-5, the complete variable domain reads GAGVSQSPRYKVAKRGQDVALRCDPISGHVSLFWYQQALGQGPEFLTYFQNEAQLDKSGLPSDRFFAERPEGSVSTLKIQRTQQEDSAVYLCASSLQTWGETQYFGPGTRLLVL.

CDR3 DNA sequence: TGTGCCAGCACCCCGGGACTAGCGGGAGGGCTTTATAAGGAGCAGTACTTC. Translating gives CASTPGLAGGLYKEQYF. This chain links TRBV6-1 with TRBJ2-7; 16 bases match TRBD2. CDR3 length: 17 residues. Germline CDR1 reads MNHNS; CDR2 reads SASEGT. With 7 bases clipped from V and 7 bases from J, the junction kept 13 bases outside the gene matches.

The rearrangement joins TRBV12-3 or TRBV12-4 to TRBJ2-7; D call uncertain. The CDR3 extends over 15 amino acids. V gave up 5 bases and J gave up 2 bases, with 16 bases separating them. The CDR3 sequence is CASSPRRVSAYEQYF. In nucleotides, the CDR3 is TGTGCCAGCAGTCCTCGCCGGGTGAGTGCCTACGAGCAGTACTTC.